The following is a TCR beta chain sequence with its context. Antigen: not known. These data are taken from a study of CD8 T cells in Susac syndrome. The study, taken as a whole, reports: That the number of individuals in its TCR sequencing and HLA analysis was relatively small was acknowledged by the study.

Each multiple sclerosis control was a treatment-naive patient with relapsing-remitting disease that was either stable or active. TEMRA cells were FACS-enriched, unlike CD8+ and CD4+ T cells, which were negatively isolated. cDNA came from approximately 0.5 to 1 ug RNA primed by random hexamers. Amplification of TCR beta CDR3 by immunoSEQ multiplex PCR spanned 54 Vbeta and 13 Jbeta. Each CDR3 protein is one row after TCRdb ran MiXCR on the immunoSEQ multiplex PCR reads. The sample contains roughly 70,000 distinct CDR3 sequences, roughly 95% of which appear only once. Germline values: CDR1 SQVTM, CDR2 ANQGSEA. Trimming cost V 4 bases and J 4 bases, with 16 bases left between them. The length of the CDR3 is 14 residues.

What was sequenced was CD4+ T cells from PBMCs. This receptor was taken from a human donor with multiple sclerosis. The chain carries TRBV29-1 and TRBJ1-1; unclear D gene. The CDR3 protein is CSVGSGVGSTEAFF. CDR3 in DNA: TGCAGCGTTGGAAGTGGAGTGGGTAGCACTGAAGCTTTCTTT.